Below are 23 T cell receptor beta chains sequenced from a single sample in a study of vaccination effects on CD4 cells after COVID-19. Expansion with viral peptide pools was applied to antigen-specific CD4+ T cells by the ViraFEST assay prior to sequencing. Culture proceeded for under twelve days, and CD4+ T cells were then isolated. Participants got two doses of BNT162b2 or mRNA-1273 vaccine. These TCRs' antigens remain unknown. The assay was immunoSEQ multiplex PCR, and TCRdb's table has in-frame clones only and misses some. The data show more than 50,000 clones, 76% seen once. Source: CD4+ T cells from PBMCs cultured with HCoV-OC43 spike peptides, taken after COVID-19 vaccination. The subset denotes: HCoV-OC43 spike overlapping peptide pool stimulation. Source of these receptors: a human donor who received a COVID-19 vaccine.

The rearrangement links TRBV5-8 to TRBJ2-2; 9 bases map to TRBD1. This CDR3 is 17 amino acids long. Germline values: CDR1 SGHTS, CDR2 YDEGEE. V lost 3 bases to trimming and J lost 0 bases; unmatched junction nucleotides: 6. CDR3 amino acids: CASSSGTGMPNTGELFF. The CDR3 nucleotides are TGTGCCAGCAGCTCGGGGACAGGGATGCCGAACACCGGGGAGCTGTTTTTT.

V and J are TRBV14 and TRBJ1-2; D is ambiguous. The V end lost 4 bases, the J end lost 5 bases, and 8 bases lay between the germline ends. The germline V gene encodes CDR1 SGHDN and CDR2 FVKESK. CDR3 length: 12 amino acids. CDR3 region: CASSPSSYGYTF. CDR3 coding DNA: TGTGCCAGCAGCCCAAGCAGTTATGGCTACACCTTC.

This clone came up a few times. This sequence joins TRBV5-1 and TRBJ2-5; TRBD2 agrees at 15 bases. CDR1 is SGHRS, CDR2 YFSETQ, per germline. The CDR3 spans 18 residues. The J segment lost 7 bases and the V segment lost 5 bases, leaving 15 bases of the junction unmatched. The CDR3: CASRPTGLAGGPPRTQYF. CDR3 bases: TGCGCCAGCAGACCAACGGGACTAGCGGGGGGACCCCCCAGGACCCAGTACTTC.

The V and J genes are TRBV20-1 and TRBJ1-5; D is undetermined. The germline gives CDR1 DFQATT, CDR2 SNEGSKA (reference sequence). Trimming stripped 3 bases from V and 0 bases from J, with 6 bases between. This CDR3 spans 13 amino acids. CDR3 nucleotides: TGCAGTGCTAGTTCAGTTAGCAATCAGCCCCAGCATTTT. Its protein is CSASSVSNQPQHF.

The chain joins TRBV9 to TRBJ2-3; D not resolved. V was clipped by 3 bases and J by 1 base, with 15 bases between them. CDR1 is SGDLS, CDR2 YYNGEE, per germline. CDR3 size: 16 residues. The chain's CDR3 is CASSATILGGTDTQYF. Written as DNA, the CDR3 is TGTGCCAGCAGCGCCACAATCCTTGGAGGCACAGATACGCAGTATTTT.

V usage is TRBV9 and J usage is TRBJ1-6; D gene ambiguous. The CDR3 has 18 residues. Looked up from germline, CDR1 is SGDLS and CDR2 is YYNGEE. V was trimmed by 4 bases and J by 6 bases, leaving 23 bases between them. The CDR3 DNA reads TGTGCCAGCAGCCCTACCTCCACGGGGTGGGAAGCTAATTCACCCCTCCACTTT. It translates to CASSPTSTGWEANSPLHF.

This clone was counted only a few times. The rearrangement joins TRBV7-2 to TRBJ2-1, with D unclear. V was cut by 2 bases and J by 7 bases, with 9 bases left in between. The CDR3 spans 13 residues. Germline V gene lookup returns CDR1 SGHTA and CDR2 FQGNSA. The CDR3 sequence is CASSLKSWNEQFF. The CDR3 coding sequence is TGTGCCAGCAGCTTAAAGTCCTGGAATGAGCAGTTCTTC.

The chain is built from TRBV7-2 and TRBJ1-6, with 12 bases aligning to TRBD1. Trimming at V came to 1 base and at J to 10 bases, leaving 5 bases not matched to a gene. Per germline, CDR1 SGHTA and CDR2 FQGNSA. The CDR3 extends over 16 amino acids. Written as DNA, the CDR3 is TGTGCCAGCAGCTTAGTGGGACAGGGGGCGAGATCACCCCTCCACTTT. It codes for CASSLVGQGARSPLHF.

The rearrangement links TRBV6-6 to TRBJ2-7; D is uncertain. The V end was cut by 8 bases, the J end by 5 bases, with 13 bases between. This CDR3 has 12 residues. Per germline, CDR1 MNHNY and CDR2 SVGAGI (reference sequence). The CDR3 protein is CASGNTGHEQYV. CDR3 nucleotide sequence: TGTGCCAGCGGGAACACCGGACACGAGCAGTACGTC.

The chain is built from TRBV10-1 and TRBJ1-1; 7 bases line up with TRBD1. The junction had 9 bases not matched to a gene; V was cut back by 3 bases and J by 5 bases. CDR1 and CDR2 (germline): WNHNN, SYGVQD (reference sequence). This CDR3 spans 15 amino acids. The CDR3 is CASSDPGQPGTEAFF. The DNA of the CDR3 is TGCGCCAGCAGTGATCCGGGACAGCCGGGGACTGAAGCTTTCTTT.

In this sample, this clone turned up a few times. The CDR3 here is CASSLWDTLGEKLFF. In nucleotides, the CDR3 is TGCGCCAGCAGCCTCTGGGACACCCTTGGTGAAAAACTGTTTTTT. The V gene is TRBV4-1, the J gene TRBJ1-4, with D perhaps TRBD1 (6 bases). Germline CDR1 reads MGHRA; CDR2 reads YSYEKL. This CDR3 has 15 residues. Trimming pared 4 bases from V and 7 bases from J, leaving 16 bases between.

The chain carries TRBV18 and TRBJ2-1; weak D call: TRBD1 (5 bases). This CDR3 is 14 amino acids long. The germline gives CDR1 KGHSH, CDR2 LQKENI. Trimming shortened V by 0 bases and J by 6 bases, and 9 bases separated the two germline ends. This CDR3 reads CASSPPAGSNEQFF. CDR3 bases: TGTGCCAGCTCACCACCGGCAGGGTCCAATGAGCAGTTCTTC. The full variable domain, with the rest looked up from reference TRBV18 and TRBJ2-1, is NAGVMQNPRHLVRRRGQEARLRCSPMKGHSHVYWYRQLPEEGLKFMVYLQKENIIDESGMPKERFSAEFPKEGPSILRIQQVVRGDSAAYFCASSPPAGSNEQFFGPGTRLTVL.

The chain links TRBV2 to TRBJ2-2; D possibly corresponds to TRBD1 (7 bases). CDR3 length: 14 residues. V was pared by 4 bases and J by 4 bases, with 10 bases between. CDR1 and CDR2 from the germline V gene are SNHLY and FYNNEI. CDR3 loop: CASSGQGLTGELFF. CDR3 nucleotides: TGTGCCAGCAGTGGACAGGGACTCACCGGGGAGCTGTTTTTT.

DNA of the CDR3: TGTGCCAGCAGCTTACCGGCCGGGACAGCGAGCACTGAAGCTTTCTTT. The encoded protein is CASSLPAGTASTEAFF. J is TRBJ1-1 and V is TRBV7-2; TRBD1 matches 7 bases. The CDR3 totals 16 residues. Looked up from germline, CDR1 is SGHTA and CDR2 is FQGNSA. V gave up 2 bases and J gave up 4 bases; unmatched junction bases: 10.

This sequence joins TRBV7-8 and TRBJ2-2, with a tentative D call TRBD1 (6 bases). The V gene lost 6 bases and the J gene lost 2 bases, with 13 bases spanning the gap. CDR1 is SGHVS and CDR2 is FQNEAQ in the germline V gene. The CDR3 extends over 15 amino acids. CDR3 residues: CASRLGQTNTGELFF. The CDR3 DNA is TGTGCCAGCAGGTTGGGACAAACCAACACCGGGGAGCTGTTTTTT.

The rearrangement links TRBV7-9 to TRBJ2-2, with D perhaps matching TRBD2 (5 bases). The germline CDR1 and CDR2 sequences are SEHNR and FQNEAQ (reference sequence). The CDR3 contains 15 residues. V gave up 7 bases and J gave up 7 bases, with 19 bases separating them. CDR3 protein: CASTSSGMGFGELFF. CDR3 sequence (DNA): TGTGCCAGCACTTCTTCGGGGATGGGGTTCGGGGAGCTGTTTTTT.

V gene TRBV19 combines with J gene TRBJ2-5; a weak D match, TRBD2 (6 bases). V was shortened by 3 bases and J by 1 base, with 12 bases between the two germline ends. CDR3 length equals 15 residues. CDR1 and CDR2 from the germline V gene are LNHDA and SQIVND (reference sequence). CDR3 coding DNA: TGTGCCAGTAGTATGGGGGACTTGGGCCAAGAGACCCAGTACTTC. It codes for CASSMGDLGQETQYF.

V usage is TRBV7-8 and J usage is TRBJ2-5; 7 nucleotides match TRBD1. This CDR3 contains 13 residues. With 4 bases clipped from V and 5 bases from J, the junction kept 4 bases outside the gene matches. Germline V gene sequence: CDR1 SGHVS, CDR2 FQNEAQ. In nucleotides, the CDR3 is TGTGCCAGCAGCTCGGACAGGTTGGAGACCCAGTACTTC. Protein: CASSSDRLETQYF.

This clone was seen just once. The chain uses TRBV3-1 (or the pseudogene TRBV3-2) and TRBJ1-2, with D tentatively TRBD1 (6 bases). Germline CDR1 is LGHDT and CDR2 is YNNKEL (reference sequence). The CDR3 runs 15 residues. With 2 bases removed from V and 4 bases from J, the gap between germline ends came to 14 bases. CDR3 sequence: CASSQKGGVFYGYTF. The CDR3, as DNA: TGTGCCAGCAGCCAAAAAGGGGGGGTATTCTATGGCTACACCTTC.

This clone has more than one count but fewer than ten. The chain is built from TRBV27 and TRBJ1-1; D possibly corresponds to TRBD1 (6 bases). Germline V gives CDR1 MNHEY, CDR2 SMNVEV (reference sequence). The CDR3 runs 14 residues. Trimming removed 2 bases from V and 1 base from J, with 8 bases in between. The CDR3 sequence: CASSLRQENTEAFF. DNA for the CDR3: TGTGCCAGCAGTTTACGACAGGAGAACACTGAAGCTTTCTTT.

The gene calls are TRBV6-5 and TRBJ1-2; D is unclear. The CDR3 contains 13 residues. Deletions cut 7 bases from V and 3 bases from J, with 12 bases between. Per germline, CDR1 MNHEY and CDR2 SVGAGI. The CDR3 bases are TGTGCCAGCAATTCCAGGCAGGACTATGGCTACACCTTC. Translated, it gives CASNSRQDYGYTF.

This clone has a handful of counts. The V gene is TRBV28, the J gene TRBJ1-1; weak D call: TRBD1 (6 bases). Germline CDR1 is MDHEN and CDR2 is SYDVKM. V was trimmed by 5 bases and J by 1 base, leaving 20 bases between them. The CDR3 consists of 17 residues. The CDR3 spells CASSPITGKRWNTEAFF. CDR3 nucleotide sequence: TGTGCCAGCAGTCCAATAACAGGGAAGAGGTGGAACACTGAAGCTTTCTTT.

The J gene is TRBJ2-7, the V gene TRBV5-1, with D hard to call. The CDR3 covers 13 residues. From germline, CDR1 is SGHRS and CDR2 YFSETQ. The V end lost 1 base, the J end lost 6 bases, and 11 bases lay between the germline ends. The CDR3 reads CASSLSIGLEQYV. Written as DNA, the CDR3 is TGCGCCAGCAGCTTGAGTATAGGGCTCGAGCAGTACGTC.